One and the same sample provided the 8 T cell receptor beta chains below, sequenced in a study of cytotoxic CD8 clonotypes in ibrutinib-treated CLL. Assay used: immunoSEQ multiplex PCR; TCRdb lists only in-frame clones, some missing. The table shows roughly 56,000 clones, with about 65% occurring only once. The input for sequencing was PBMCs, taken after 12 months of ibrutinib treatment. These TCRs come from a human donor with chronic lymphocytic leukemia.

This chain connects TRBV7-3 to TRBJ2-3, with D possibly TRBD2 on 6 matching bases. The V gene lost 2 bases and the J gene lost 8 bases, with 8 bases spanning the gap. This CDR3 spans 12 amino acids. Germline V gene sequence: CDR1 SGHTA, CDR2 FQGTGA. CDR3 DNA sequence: TGTGCCAGCAGCTTAGCCGGGGGTACGCAGTATTTT. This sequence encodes CASSLAGGTQYF.

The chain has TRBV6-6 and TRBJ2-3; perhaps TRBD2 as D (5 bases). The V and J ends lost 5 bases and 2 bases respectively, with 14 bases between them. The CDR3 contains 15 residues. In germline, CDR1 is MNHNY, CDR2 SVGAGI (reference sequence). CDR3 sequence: CASSPRTWNTDTQYF. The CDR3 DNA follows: TGTGCCAGCAGTCCCCGGACTTGGAACACAGATACGCAGTATTTT.

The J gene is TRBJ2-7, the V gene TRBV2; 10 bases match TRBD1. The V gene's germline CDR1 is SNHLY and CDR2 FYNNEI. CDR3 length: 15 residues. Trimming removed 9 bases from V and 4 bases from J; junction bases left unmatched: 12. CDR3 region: CARGTGAIASYEQYF. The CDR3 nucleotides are TGTGCCAGGGGGACAGGGGCCATAGCCTCTTACGAGCAGTACTTC. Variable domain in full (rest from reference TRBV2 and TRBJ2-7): EPEVTQTPSHQVTQMGQEVILRCVPISNHLYFYWYRQILGQKVEFLVSFYNNEISEKSEIFDDQFSVERPDGSNFTLKIRSTKLEDSAMYFCARGTGAIASYEQYFGPGTRLTVT.

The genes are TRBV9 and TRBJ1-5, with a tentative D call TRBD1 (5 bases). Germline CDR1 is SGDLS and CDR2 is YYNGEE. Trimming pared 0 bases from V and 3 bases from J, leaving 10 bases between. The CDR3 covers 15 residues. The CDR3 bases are TGTGCCAGCAGCGTAGGGGGGGATCCCAATCAGCCCCAGCATTTT. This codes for CASSVGGDPNQPQHF.

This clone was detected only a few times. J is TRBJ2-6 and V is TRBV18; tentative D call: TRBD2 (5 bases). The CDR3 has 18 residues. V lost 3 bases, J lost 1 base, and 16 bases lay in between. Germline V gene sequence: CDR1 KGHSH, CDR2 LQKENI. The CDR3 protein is CASSPKAAILSGANVLTF. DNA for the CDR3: TGTGCCAGCTCACCTAAAGCGGCGATACTGTCTGGGGCCAACGTCCTGACTTTC.

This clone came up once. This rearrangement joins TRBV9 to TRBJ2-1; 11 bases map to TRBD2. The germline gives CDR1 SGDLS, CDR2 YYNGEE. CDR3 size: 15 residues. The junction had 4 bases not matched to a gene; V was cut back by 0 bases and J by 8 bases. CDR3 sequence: CASSVVAGGPDEQFF. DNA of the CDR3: TGTGCCAGCAGCGTAGTAGCGGGAGGGCCGGATGAGCAGTTCTTC.

For the CDR3, the DNA is TGCAGCGTTGAAGATAGGGCAGATACGCAGTATTTT. Its protein is CSVEDRADTQYF. The rearrangement joins TRBV29-1 to TRBJ2-3; D not certain. CDR1 is SQVTM, CDR2 ANQGSEA, per germline. V lost 0 bases to trimming and J lost 4 bases, with 5 bases between them. This CDR3 comprises 12 residues.

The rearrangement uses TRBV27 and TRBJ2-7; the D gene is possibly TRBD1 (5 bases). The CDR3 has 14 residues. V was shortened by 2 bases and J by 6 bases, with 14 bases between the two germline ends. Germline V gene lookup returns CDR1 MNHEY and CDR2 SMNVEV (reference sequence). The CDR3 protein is CASSLNPTGSEQYF. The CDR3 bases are TGTGCCAGCAGTTTAAATCCAACAGGATCCGAGCAGTACTTC.